This is a list of T cell receptor beta chains from one sample in a study of blood T cells in healthy people across ages. TCRdb reanalysed the 5' RACE reads using MiXCR and keeps one entry per CDR3 protein. The sample has more than 900,000 distinct CDR3 sequences, around 27% seen once. The sample was also linked to a second study, of T cells of mothers and their children.

Sequences were obtained from blood. The receptors stem from a girl aged 2-10 years in good health. Both conserved end residues are part of each CDR3. A D gene is named only where the DNA matches it firmly. Part of the rows lack a size; the others show once, few, many or a class for expanded clones.

>TRBJ2-4|TRBD1|TRBV28|NA
CASSLLPPGQGARNIQYF
TGTGCCAGCAGTCTACTACCACCGGGACAGGGGGCGAGGAACATTCAGTACTTC
>TRBJ2-4|TRBD2|TRBV5-1|NA
CASSLPGGHENIQYF
TGCGCCAGCAGCTTGCCGGGGGGGCACGAAAACATTCAGTACTTC
>TRBJ1-6|NA|TRBV5-5|NA
CASSPTDGIYNSPLHF
TGTGCCAGCAGCCCGACCGACGGAATATATAATTCACCCCTCCACTTT
>TRBJ1-1|NA|TRBV29-1|NA
CSVEVGGIAGRIEAFF
TGCAGCGTTGAAGTCGGGGGGATCGCAGGGAGAATTGAAGCTTTCTTT
>TRBJ2-1|NA|TRBV25-1|NA
CASSERRTPNNEQFF
TGTGCCAGCAGTGAACGAAGGACCCCCAACAATGAGCAGTTCTTC
>TRBJ1-5|NA|TRBV7-2|NA
CASSLEASGNQPQHF
TGTGCCAGCAGCTTAGAGGCTTCGGGCAATCAGCCCCAGCATTTT
>TRBJ2-1|TRBD2|TRBV7-2|NA
CASSLDLAGYNEQFF
TGTGCCAGCAGCTTAGATCTAGCGGGTTACAATGAGCAGTTCTTC
>TRBJ2-1|NA|TRBV9|NA
CASSVAGSSCNEQFF
TGTGCCAGCAGCGTCGCCGGTAGCTCCTGCAATGAGCAGTTCTTC
>TRBJ2-1|TRBD2|TRBV7-3|NA
CASSYVAGGNNEQFF
TGTGCCAGCAGCTACGTAGCGGGGGGTAACAATGAGCAGTTCTTC
>TRBJ1-2|NA|TRBV27|few
CASSQTLGFYGYTF
TGTGCCAGCAGTCAAACCCTGGGGTTTTATGGCTACACCTTC
>TRBJ2-7|NA|TRBV29-1|few
CSARGTSYEQYF
TGCAGCGCCCGCGGGACCTCCTACGAGCAGTACTTC
>TRBJ1-4|NA|TRBV5-5|few
CASSWLGGGQEKLFF
TGTGCCAGCAGCTGGCTTGGAGGCGGTCAGGAAAAACTGTTTTTT
>TRBJ1-2|TRBD1|TRBV7-9|NA
CASSSYTRDSYGYTF
TGTGCCAGCAGCTCATATACCCGGGACAGCTATGGCTACACCTTC
>TRBJ1-2|NA|TRBV4-3|many
CASSQETGSNYGYTF
TGCGCCAGCAGCCAAGAAACAGGATCCAACTATGGCTACACCTTC
>TRBJ2-5|NA|TRBV5-1|many
CASSLGPYRETQYF
TGCGCCAGCAGCTTGGGGCCGTACCGAGAGACCCAGTACTTC
>TRBJ1-1|NA|TRBV20-1|NA
CRAGGMNTEAFF
TGCAGGGCAGGTGGCATGAACACTGAAGCTTTCTTT
>TRBJ2-4|TRBD2|TRBV7-3|many
CASSPGLADKNIQYF
TGTGCCAGCAGCCCGGGACTAGCGGACAAAAACATTCAGTACTTC
>TRBJ2-7|NA|TRBV11-1|few
CASSLMGQSYEQYF
TGTGCCAGCAGCTTAATGGGACAATCCTACGAGCAGTACTTC
>TRBJ2-5|TRBD2|TRBV27|NA
CASSRLAGQREAQYF
TGTGCCAGCAGTCGACTAGCGGGACAGAGAGAGGCCCAGTACTTC
>TRBJ2-5|NA|TRBV5-1|NA
CASSSAGDVRSETQYF
TGCGCCAGCAGCTCGGCCGGAGACGTCCGATCAGAGACCCAGTACTTC
>TRBJ2-3|TRBD2|TRBV7-2|NA
CASSSRGKRGGLGTDTQYF
TGTGCCAGCAGCTCCCGGGGAAAGCGGGGGGGACTTGGCACAGATACGCAGTATTTT
>TRBJ1-2|TRBD1|TRBV4-1|few
CASSPTQGAANYGYTF
TGCGCCAGCAGCCCAACTCAGGGGGCAGCTAACTATGGCTACACCTTC
>TRBJ2-1|TRBD2|TRBV7-8|once
CASSLASSGGAYEQFF
TGTGCCAGCAGCTTAGCTTCCAGCGGGGGGGCTTATGAGCAGTTCTTC
>TRBJ1-1|TRBD1|TRBV6-5|NA
CASLRQGAYENTEAFF
TGTGCCAGCCTTAGACAGGGGGCGTATGAAAACACTGAAGCTTTCTTT
>TRBJ2-5|TRBD2|TRBV28|NA
CASKTSGTRETQYF
TGTGCCAGCAAGACTAGCGGGACACGGGAGACCCAGTACTTC
>TRBJ2-3|TRBD2|TRBV7-6|few
CASSSRLAGESQYF
TGTGCCAGCAGCTCCCGGTTAGCGGGGGAGTCGCAGTATTTT
>TRBJ2-3|NA|TRBV5-1|NA
CASYQLSPDTQYF
TGCGCCAGCTACCAACTCTCCCCAGATACGCAGTATTTT
>TRBJ2-5|TRBD2|TRBV7-9|NA
CASSLGASGSDQETQYF
TGTGCCAGCAGCTTAGGGGCTAGCGGGAGCGACCAAGAGACCCAGTACTTC
>TRBJ2-1|NA|TRBV5-1|NA
CASSSEGPAHEQFF
TGCGCCAGCAGCTCGGAGGGGCCCGCCCATGAGCAGTTCTTC
>TRBJ1-2|TRBD1|TRBV6-2/TRBV6-3|few
CASRQTGNYGYTF
TGTGCCAGCAGACAGACAGGGAACTATGGCTACACCTTC
>TRBJ2-7|NA|TRBV27|few
CASSLGRSPYEQYF
TGTGCCAGCAGTTTAGGTCGTTCTCCCTACGAGCAGTACTTC
>TRBJ2-3|NA|TRBV12-3/TRBV12-4|NA
CASSLLRSTDTQYF
TGTGCCAGCAGTTTATTGCGGAGCACAGATACGCAGTATTTT
>TRBJ2-3|NA|TRBV6-1|NA
CASSELVGTSTDTQYF
TGTGCCAGCAGTGAATTAGTCGGAACTAGCACAGATACGCAGTATTTT
>TRBJ1-1|TRBD1|TRBV28|NA
CASSSPGQGAEAFF
TGTGCCAGCAGTTCTCCGGGACAGGGGGCAGAAGCTTTCTTT
>TRBJ2-7|NA|TRBV28|NA
CASRLGVVSYEQYF
TGTGCCAGCAGGCTGGGAGTCGTCTCCTACGAGCAGTACTTC
>TRBJ2-5|NA|TRBV28|NA
CASTPTPWAGAQETQYF
TGTGCCAGCACTCCTACCCCCTGGGCGGGGGCTCAAGAGACCCAGTACTTC
>TRBJ1-4|NA|TRBV6-5|few
CASSNGNTQKLFF
TGTGCCAGCAGCAACGGCAATACCCAAAAGCTGTTTTTT
>TRBJ2-4|TRBD1|TRBV7-9|NA
CASSFLGTGQNIQYF
TGTGCCAGCAGCTTTCTTGGGACAGGACAAAACATTCAGTACTTC
>TRBJ2-5|TRBD2|TRBV3-1|NA
CASSPSAGPETQYF
TGTGCCAGCAGCCCGTCAGCGGGACCAGAGACCCAGTACTTC
>TRBJ2-7|NA|TRBV20-1|many
CSARFLGPSWEQYF
TGCAGTGCTAGATTTTTAGGGCCCTCGTGGGAGCAGTACTTC
>TRBJ2-5|TRBD2|TRBV20-1|NA
CSAVVAGGLVQETQYF
TGCAGCGCAGTGGTAGCGGGGGGGTTAGTGCAAGAGACCCAGTACTTC
>TRBJ1-2|NA|TRBV12-3/TRBV12-4|NA
CASSFSSLGYGYTF
TGTGCCAGCAGTTTTTCGAGTCTGGGCTATGGCTACACCTTC
>TRBJ2-5|NA|TRBV4-1|NA
CASSLMGAGETQYF
TGCGCCAGCAGTCTCATGGGGGCGGGTGAGACCCAGTACTTC
>TRBJ2-1|NA|TRBV20-1|few
CSATTRGSYNEQFF
TGCAGTGCCACAACCCGAGGGTCCTACAATGAGCAGTTCTTC
>TRBJ1-2|NA|TRBV20-1|NA
CSAPDKANYGHTF
TGCAGTGCTCCAGACAAAGCTAACTATGGCCACACCTTC
>TRBJ1-6|NA|TRBV6-5|NA
CASSYSMAAPSLHF
TGTGCCAGCAGTTACTCGATGGCAGCTCCTTCCCTCCACTTT
>TRBJ2-7|TRBD1|TRBV20-1|few
CSASDRDPYEQYF
TGCAGTGCTAGTGACAGGGACCCCTACGAGCAGTACTTC
>TRBJ1-2|NA|TRBV7-9|NA
CASSLESVGGYTF
TGTGCCAGCAGCTTAGAGTCCGTGGGTGGCTACACCTTC
>TRBJ2-2|NA|TRBV12-3/TRBV12-4|few
CASSPIWATGELFF
TGTGCCAGCAGCCCAATCTGGGCGACCGGGGAGCTGTTTTTT
>TRBJ2-5|TRBD2|TRBV28|many
CASSSELAGETQYF
TGTGCCAGCAGCTCCGAGTTAGCGGGAGAGACCCAGTACTTC
>TRBJ2-7|NA|TRBV7-3|NA
CASSSGGGGDEQYF
TGTGCCAGCAGCTCCGGCGGTGGTGGGGACGAGCAGTACTTC
>TRBJ1-1|NA|TRBV5-6|NA
CASSWVFTEAFF
TGTGCCAGCAGCTGGGTGTTTACTGAAGCTTTCTTT
>TRBJ2-1|NA|TRBV27|NA
CASSLSRTLYNEQFF
TGTGCCAGCAGTTTATCGAGGACCCTCTACAATGAGCAGTTCTTC
>TRBJ1-2|NA|TRBV29-1|few
CSVDVGVHGYTF
TGCAGCGTTGACGTGGGCGTCCATGGCTACACCTTC
>TRBJ2-1|NA|TRBV5-1|few
CASSGGTAYNEQFF
TGCGCCAGCAGCGGGGGGACAGCCTACAATGAGCAGTTCTTC
>TRBJ2-5|TRBD1|TRBV12-3/TRBV12-4|few
CASRSTGEMGETQYF
TGTGCCAGCAGATCAACAGGGGAGATGGGGGAGACCCAGTACTTC
>TRBJ1-4|NA|TRBV6-5|NA
CASSRQPGNEKLFF
TGTGCCAGCAGTCGACAGCCCGGTAATGAAAAACTGTTTTTT
>TRBJ2-2|NA|TRBV12-3/TRBV12-4|few
CASSPSAVSATGELFF
TGTGCCAGCAGTCCCTCCGCGGTCTCGGCCACCGGGGAGCTGTTTTTT
>TRBJ1-6|NA|TRBV12-3/TRBV12-4|NA
CASRPPGSPLHF
TGTGCCAGCAGACCCCCAGGGTCACCCCTCCACTTT